The source of this T cell receptor beta chain is a study of cytomegalovirus exposure and HLA in healthy donors. As for this clone: No antigen is known for it.

The PCR made use of 60 Vbeta and 13 Jbeta primers. Only in-frame clones appear in the TCRdb table, and some are missing; sequencing was by immunoSEQ multiplex PCR. The sample lists about 130,000 clones; approximately 80% were seen once. Findings of the study overall: HLA allele associations emerged for roughly 17,000 TCR beta sequences in a later analysis, at 0.05 false discovery rate. Solely CMV serostatus was available to characterize immune exposure. Cytomegalovirus association was listed for 170 or so TCR beta chains.

Sample: PBMCs. This TCR came from a male donor in good health and CMV-seropositive.

The CDR3 DNA reads TGTGCCAGCACCGAAGCCCTCTATGAATCACCCCTCCACTTT. This sequence encodes CASTEALYESPLHF. V gene TRBV6-1 combines with J gene TRBJ1-6; D remains ambiguous. CDR3 length equals 14 residues. V shed 7 bases and J shed 10 bases, with 17 bases lying between them. In germline, CDR1 is MNHNS, CDR2 SASEGT.